This section outlines one T cell receptor (beta chain) sequence together with its context. Its antigen remains unknown. Sequenced by immunoSEQ multiplex PCR; TCRdb stores in-frame clones only, minus some. The sample lists some 500,000 clones; 85% to 90% were seen once. Treatment in this sample: roughly 19 received Ad26.COV2.S at low or high dose, single or two shots; roughly five received placebo; per-sample allocation not given. Sampling was done on day 63 after the first vaccine or placebo injection. The donor was a Boston adult aged 18-55 years. An Ad26 vector was used to express Wuhan-strain SARS-CoV-2 spike as the vaccine. The record originates from a study of Ad26.COV2.S vaccination and SARS-CoV-2 variants. Findings and limits, study-wide: For non-spike TCRs, breadth in vaccine recipients resembled that in placebo recipients. TCR breadth and depth estimates may have understated total T cell responses.

CDR3 length: 18 amino acids. J lost 2 bases, V lost 1 base, and 11 bases had no gene match. CDR1 and CDR2 (germline): SEHNR, FQNEAQ (reference sequence). This chain uses TRBV7-9 with TRBJ1-5; TRBD1 agrees at 7 bases. The material sequenced was peripheral blood, taken in a trial of Ad26.COV2.S vaccine versus placebo. The TCR was taken from a person between 18 and 65 years old who received the Ad26.COV2.S COVID-19 vaccine or a placebo. The CDR3 nucleotides are TGTGCCAGCAGCTTAGTAGGTAAACAGGGGTTAGGCAATCAGCCCCAGCATTTT. This gives the protein CASSLVGKQGLGNQPQHF.